Below, 30 T cell receptor beta chains from the same sample are listed, as sequenced in a study of blood T cell repertoires in COVID-19. The protocol was immunoSEQ multiplex PCR, while the TCRdb copy is restricted to in-frame clones and leaves out a portion. The table has around 270,000 clones, 80% to 85% seen once. Sequenced material: peripheral blood. The source is a man aged 60 to 75 with acute or convalescent COVID-19.

The chain joins TRBV28 to TRBJ2-7, with 8 bases identical to TRBD2. CDR1 is MDHEN, CDR2 SYDVKM, per germline. This CDR3 region has 15 residues. Losses at the gene ends were 7 bases for V and 2 bases for J; bases not matched to a gene: 10. CDR3 sequence: CASKLGGTSPYEQYF. The CDR3 nucleotides are TGTGCCAGCAAATTAGGGGGGACTAGTCCCTACGAGCAGTACTTC. Based on the CDR3 plus reference TRBV28 and TRBJ2-7, the full variable domain is DVKVTQSSRYLVKRTGEKVFLECVQDMDHENMFWYRQDPGLGLRLIYFSYDVKMKEKGDIPEGYSVSREKKERFSLILESASTNQTSMYLCASKLGGTSPYEQYFGPGTRLTVT.

The V gene is TRBV18, the J gene TRBJ1-1; 9 bases agree with TRBD1. Germline loops: CDR1 KGHSH, CDR2 LQKENI. The V gene end was trimmed by 2 bases and the J gene end by 5 bases; junction bases not matched to a gene: 12. This CDR3 contains 17 residues. The CDR3 region has the DNA TGTGCCAGCTCACCAGCCCGACAGGGGGGGTTTTTAACTGAAGCTTTCTTT. Translating gives CASSPARQGGFLTEAFF.

The chain employs TRBV5-4 and TRBJ2-3; a possible D gene is TRBD2 (6 bases). The CDR3 consists of 14 residues. Germline values: CDR1 SGHNT, CDR2 YYREEE (reference sequence). Trimming stripped 0 bases from V and 6 bases from J, with 11 bases between. The CDR3 DNA follows: TGTGCCAGCAGCTTGGATGCAGGGAGGGATACGCAGTATTTT. Amino acid sequence: CASSLDAGRDTQYF.

This chain links TRBV6-6 with TRBJ2-1; 8 nucleotides match TRBD1. The CDR3 is made up of 14 amino acids. Germline V gives CDR1 MNHNY, CDR2 SVGAGI (reference sequence). Unmatched junction bases numbered 4, after V lost 0 bases and J lost 9 bases. This chain's CDR3 is CASSYSDRASEQFF. The CDR3 bases are TGTGCCAGCAGTTACTCGGACAGGGCCAGTGAGCAGTTCTTC.

The rearrangement links TRBV29-1 to TRBJ1-1; D is uncertain. Per germline, CDR1 SQVTM and CDR2 ANQGSEA. CDR3 length: 13 amino acids. The V and J ends lost 7 bases and 3 bases respectively, with 15 bases between them. CDR3 DNA sequence: TGCAGCGGCGGTAGGCGGCCGGACACTGAAGCTTTCTTT. Translating gives CSGGRRPDTEAFF.

This clone showed up just once. The chain uses TRBV30 and TRBJ2-2; D gene uncertain. The CDR3 contains 11 residues. Germline CDR1 reads GTSNPN; CDR2 reads SVGIG (reference sequence). With 4 bases removed from V and 6 bases from J, the gap between germline ends came to 6 bases. The CDR3 reads CAWTTAGELFF. The CDR3 DNA reads as TGTGCCTGGACCACGGCCGGGGAGCTGTTTTTT.

V and J are TRBV11-2 and TRBJ1-1, with 7 bases lining up with TRBD1. V gave up 2 bases and J gave up 3 bases; unmatched junction bases: 3. The CDR3 has 14 residues. Germline loops: CDR1 SGHAT, CDR2 FQNNGV. The CDR3 reads CASSLWDRDTEAFF. CDR3 bases: TGTGCCAGCAGCTTATGGGACAGAGACACTGAAGCTTTCTTT.

Only a few counts were recorded for this clone. The rearrangement uses TRBV4-3 and TRBJ2-7; tentative D call: TRBD2 (5 bases). V was trimmed by 1 base and J by 5 bases, leaving 15 bases between them. CDR1 and CDR2 (germline): LGHNA, YSLEER. The CDR3 runs to 15 residues. As DNA, the CDR3 is TGCGCCAGCAGCCAAGCGGCGGGCTCGTTTCACGAGCAGTACTTC. It is translated as CASSQAAGSFHEQYF.

This sequence joins TRBV4-1 and TRBJ2-7; D gene ambiguous. The germline CDR1 and CDR2 sequences are MGHRA and YSYEKL. The CDR3 contains 13 residues. Trimming pared 1 base from V and 1 base from J, leaving 5 bases between. The CDR3 DNA reads TGCGCCAGCAGCCAAGTTCGTTCCTACGAGCAGTACTTC. Protein sequence: CASSQVRSYEQYF.

This rearrangement joins TRBV3-1 (or the pseudogene TRBV3-2) to TRBJ2-3; 7 nucleotides agree with TRBD2. In germline, CDR1 is LGHDT, CDR2 YNNKEL (reference sequence). The CDR3 is made up of 16 amino acids. Trimming at V came to 3 bases and at J to 2 bases, leaving 8 bases not matched to a gene. CDR3 sequence reads: CASSHRGLPHTDTQYF. In DNA, the CDR3 is TGTGCCAGCAGCCATCGGGGACTACCCCACACAGATACGCAGTATTTT.

The V call is TRBV29-1, the J call TRBJ2-1, with 7 positions matching TRBD1. The length of the CDR3 is 12 residues. J gave up 2 bases and V 7 bases, and 2 bases lay outside the gene matches. Germline V gene data show CDR1 as SQVTM and CDR2 as ANQGSEA. Here the CDR3 DNA reads TGCAGCGGCGACAGGGCCTACAATGAGCAGTTCTTC. This translates into CSGDRAYNEQFF.

The chain carries TRBV19 and TRBJ2-7, with 9 bases identical to TRBD2. V was pared by 4 bases and J by 3 bases, with 4 bases of the junction left unmatched. The CDR3 runs to 14 residues. The germline V gene has CDR1 LNHDA and CDR2 SQIVND (reference sequence). CDR3 sequence: CASSTGLASYEQYF. As DNA, the CDR3 is TGTGCCAGTAGTACGGGACTAGCTAGCTACGAGCAGTACTTC.

The chain employs TRBV6-5 and TRBJ2-7, with D perhaps matching TRBD2 (5 bases). This CDR3 comprises 14 residues. V was cut by 5 bases and J by 4 bases, with 15 bases left in between. Germline assignment: CDR1 MNHEY and CDR2 SVGAGI. The CDR3: CASSKDWGGYEQYF. CDR3 coding DNA: TGTGCCAGCAGTAAGGACTGGGGTGGGTACGAGCAGTACTTC.

The chain links TRBV4-2 to TRBJ1-3; D gene unclear. V was clipped by 0 bases and J by 3 bases, with 12 bases between them. Germline CDR1 LGHNA, CDR2 YNFKEQ. CDR3 length equals 16 residues. This CDR3 is CASSQENAGNGNTIYF. The CDR3 DNA follows: TGTGCCAGCAGCCAAGAGAACGCAGGAAATGGAAACACCATATATTTT.

This sequence joins TRBV2 and TRBJ2-2; D might be TRBD1 (6 bases). V was clipped by 6 bases and J by 0 bases, with 17 bases between them. CDR1 and CDR2 (germline): SNHLY, FYNNEI. This CDR3 contains 17 residues. CDR3 nucleotides: TGTGCCAGCAGACCCGGGACACCAAACGCGAACACCGGGGAGCTGTTTTTT. Translated: CASRPGTPNANTGELFF.

The rearrangement joins TRBV2 to TRBJ1-1; possible D gene TRBD1, 5 bases. The CDR3 has 14 amino acids. CDR1 SNHLY and CDR2 FYNNEI come from the germline V gene. V was pared by 6 bases and J by 6 bases, with 17 bases between. CDR3 loop: CASSPAGGFAEAFF. For the CDR3, the DNA is TGTGCCAGCAGCCCCGCGGGGGGATTCGCTGAAGCTTTCTTT.

This rearrangement joins TRBV6-5 to TRBJ1-3, with D uncertain. CDR3 length: 15 amino acids. Between the trimmed V and J ends, which lost 0 bases and 2 bases, there was a span of 8 bases. Germline-derived CDR1 and CDR2 are MNHEY and SVGAGI. CDR3 amino acids: CASSYSNGAGNTIYF. CDR3 bases: TGTGCCAGCAGTTACTCGAACGGGGCTGGAAACACCATATATTTT.

CDR3 bases: TGTGCCAGCAGTTACTCCGGGACTAGACGCGAGCAGTACTTC. Protein product: CASSYSGTRREQYF. The chain employs TRBV6-2 or TRBV6-3 and TRBJ2-7; TRBD2 agrees at 8 bases. The length of the CDR3 is 14 residues. V shed 0 bases and J 6 bases; nucleotides not matched to a gene: 4. Germline CDR1 and CDR2: MNHEY and SVGEGT.

The V and J genes are TRBV15 and TRBJ2-3; 8 bases map to TRBD2. The CDR3 sequence is 15 residues long. The ends lost 3 bases at V and 4 bases at J; junction bases unmatched: 6. CDR1 is LNHNV and CDR2 is YYDKDF in the germline V gene (reference sequence). CDR3 DNA sequence: TGTGCCACCAGCAGCGGGGGGGAGGGTTCAGATACGCAGTATTTT. This codes for CATSSGGEGSDTQYF. Combining the CDR3 with reference TRBV15 and TRBJ2-3 gives the whole variable domain DAMVIQNPRYQVTQFGKPVTLSCSQTLNHNVMYWYQQKSSQAPKLLFHYYDKDFNNEADTPDNFQSRRPNTSFCFLDIRSPGLGDTAMYLCATSSGGEGSDTQYFGPGTRLTVL.

This chain connects TRBV5-4 to TRBJ1-3; D is possibly TRBD1 (5 bases). Trimming cost V 4 bases and J 0 bases, with 8 bases left between them. The germline CDR1 and CDR2 sequences are SGHNT and YYREEE (reference sequence). CDR3 length: 14 amino acids. This CDR3 reads CASSLTASGNTIYF. The CDR3 DNA follows: TGTGCCAGCAGCCTGACAGCCTCTGGAAACACCATATATTTT.

This sequence joins TRBV5-4 and TRBJ2-5; perhaps TRBD2 as D (5 bases). V lost 4 bases to trimming and J lost 4 bases, with 14 bases between them. CDR3 length: 14 residues. Germline V gene data show CDR1 as SGHNT and CDR2 as YYREEE (reference sequence). The CDR3 DNA reads as TGTGCCAGCAGCCACATGGATGCGGGAGAGACCCAGTACTTC. Protein: CASSHMDAGETQYF.

V gene TRBV5-1 combines with J gene TRBJ2-2; 7 bases are a match to TRBD1. Germline V CDR1 and CDR2: SGHRS, YFSETQ. The V segment lost 4 bases and the J segment 4 bases; nucleotides outside the gene matches: 10. The CDR3 has 16 amino acids. Here the CDR3 reads CASSPTGPAGTGELFF. In DNA form, the CDR3 reads TGCGCCAGCAGCCCGACAGGGCCCGCGGGCACCGGGGAGCTGTTTTTT.

The CDR3 protein is CASSLGFRGSTIYF. The CDR3 DNA sequence: TGTGCCAGCAGCTTAGGTTTTCGGGGGAGCACCATATATTTT. The chain joins TRBV7-8 to TRBJ1-3, with a weak D call TRBD1 (5 bases). The V gene lost 1 base and the J gene lost 9 bases, with 13 bases spanning the gap. Germline loops: CDR1 SGHVS, CDR2 FQNEAQ. The CDR3 is 14 residues long.

The chain carries TRBV6-1 and TRBJ2-1; 9 bases are shared with TRBD1. The CDR3 covers 16 residues. CDR1 MNHNS and CDR2 SASEGT come from the germline V gene. V lost 0 bases and J lost 2; bases outside the gene matches: 2. The CDR3 is CASSEAQGAPYNEQFF. The CDR3 nucleotides read TGTGCCAGCAGTGAAGCACAGGGGGCGCCCTACAATGAGCAGTTCTTC.

The V and J genes are TRBV21-1 and TRBJ2-7; whether TRBD2, the table's D call, matches the DNA was not checked. TRBV21-1 is a pseudogene locus. The CDR3 totals 15 residues. CDR3 in amino acids: CASSKERTSVGEQYF. DNA for the CDR3: TGTGCCAGCAGCAAAGAGAGGACTAGCGTTGGGGAGCAGTACTTC.

V and J are TRBV7-9 and TRBJ2-7; TRBD1 might be the D (5 bases). Germline CDR1 and CDR2: SEHNR and FQNEAQ (reference sequence). This CDR3 contains 14 residues. Trimming took 5 bases from V and 6 from J, leaving 17 bases between them. The CDR3 sequence: CASSPKGLGREQYF. The CDR3 nucleotides are TGTGCCAGCAGCCCGAAGGGGCTGGGCCGCGAGCAGTACTTC.

The rearrangement uses TRBV29-1 and TRBJ1-2; TRBD1 agrees at 11 bases. The CDR3 is 13 residues long. Per the germline V gene, CDR1 is SQVTM and CDR2 is ANQGSEA. J was trimmed by 1 base and V by 6 bases; bases with no gene match: 1. CDR3 amino acids: CSVDRGRNYGYTF. CDR3 DNA sequence: TGCAGCGTGGACAGGGGGCGTAACTATGGCTACACCTTC.

CDR3 sequence (DNA): TGTGCCAGCAGCTTGGAGGGGGCTCATCAGCCCCAGCATTTT. This encodes CASSLEGAHQPQHF. This chain uses TRBV11-2 with TRBJ1-5; 7 nucleotides agree with TRBD1. V dropped 3 bases and J dropped 5; count of bases not matched to a gene: 4. Germline V CDR1 and CDR2: SGHAT, FQNNGV. The length of the CDR3 is 14 residues.

This rearrangement joins TRBV6-6 to TRBJ2-5; 7 positions match TRBD2. The CDR3 length is 14 residues. J gave up 3 bases and V 5 bases, and 6 bases lay outside the gene matches. Germline V gene sequence: CDR1 MNHNY, CDR2 SVGAGI (reference sequence). In nucleotides, the CDR3 is TGTGCCAGCAGTCATACTAGCGTGGAAGAGACCCAGTACTTC. It yields the protein CASSHTSVEETQYF.

V is TRBV5-1 and J is TRBJ1-5; 8 bases are shared with TRBD1. Germline lookup yields CDR1 SGHRS and CDR2 YFSETQ. The CDR3 totals 15 residues. V lost 4 bases and J lost 5; bases outside the gene matches: 8. The CDR3, as DNA: TGCGCCAGCAGCATAGCAGGGGGCGCGGATCAGCCCCAGCATTTT. This codes for CASSIAGGADQPQHF.